This TCR beta chain was captured in a study of T cell clonotyping in hematopoietic cell transplantation (dated by TCRdb to the early 2020s). For context, the study as a whole: A total of under 150 blood samples were collected in the study from approximately 34 consecutive transplant recipients and their related donors. Recruitment of patients ran from 2015 to early 2017, and follow-up continued until late 2020 or until death.

From a lookup of the germline V gene (reference sequence), CDR1 and CDR2 are MNHEY and SMNVEV. V drops 5 bases and J drops 4 bases, leaving 12 bases in between. Reading from cysteine to phenylalanine, the CDR3 counts 14 amino acids. Here the CDR3 DNA is all that survives: 42 bases in frame from base 1. Blood samples for TCR beta sequencing were given by related transplant donors. Nuclei Lysis Solution was used to extract genomic DNA from fresh or cryopreserved unfractionated peripheral blood mononuclear cells. Points the paper makes about the study in general: Recipient TCR diversity fell after transplant, with pathologically expanded clonotypes rising progressively from day 30 to day 180. The sample size was limited and the cells went unsorted, which meant the CD4 and CD8 repertoire contributions could not be told apart. Recipient repertoires showed only a small fraction of overlap with donor repertoires, and over 95% appeared de novo at the given depth. Inverse Simpson Index values from donors and from recipients before transplant predicted broader TCR repertoire diversity after transplant.

TCR beta CDR3 regions were amplified from genomic DNA with the immunoSEQ assay, a bias-controlled multiplex PCR using V- and J-specific primers. A proprietary barcode and Illumina adapter sequences were added to the CDR3 amplicons in a second PCR step. An Illumina MiSeq instrument was used for sequencing of the CDR3 libraries. In the source study's methods: Export and quality control were performed with immunoSEQ Analyzer 3.0, and downstream analyses were performed with R Bioconductor and Immunarch. Only productive rearrangements within the normalized downsampled data set were used in the calculation of repertoire metrics. Clonotypes larger than 5 templates in the normalized cohort were defined as pathologically expanded. The Inverse Simpson Index served as the measure of repertoire diversity. CMV-specificity analyses were carried out on the non-normalized data set to capture all clonotypes. In its TCRdb copy, this immuneACCESS table keeps in-frame sequences only and misses some clones. Where compared with another copy, unresolved V genes explain less than half of these, and the others have no known cause. Clone size and the V and J calls come from that table; the DNA yielded D and trimming. For this sample there are more than 55,000 clones; around 94% appear just once. 1.6% of the sample is held by the ten biggest clonotypes.

In regard to this clone: Its antigen is unknown. Base qualities are not provided; no much larger clone lies one nucleotide away.

Sequenced: peripheral blood mononuclear cells. The receptor chain draws on TRBV27 and TRBJ1-5, with the D gene not clear enough to name. The origin of this receptor is a man aged 50 to 60 in good health. Some clones in this sample may be carry-over from other donors' samples. The DNA sequence is given as TGTGCCAGCAGTCCGACCCTACTGAATCAGCCCCAGCATTTT. Its amino acids are CASSPTLLNQPQHF.